This TCR beta chain emerged from a study of monozygotic twins with inflammatory bowel disease. General study findings and limits: TCRbeta inverse Simpson diversity was decreased in IBD patients versus healthy co-twins. Among the T cells, different subtypes could not be distinguished.

The authors used about 3.5 ug of total RNA per TCR library. UMIs incorporating a 6-nucleotide sample barcode were appended by means of template switching. TCRdb reprocessed the 5' RACE reads and stores each CDR3 protein as one record, lacking DNA. The sample data list approximately 380,000 distinct CDR3 sequences. Note on this clonotype: No antigen is known for it.

This CDR3 has 14 amino acids. Germline V lookup: CDR1 SQVTM, CDR2 ANQGSEA. This TCR derives from a human donor with ulcerative colitis or Crohn's disease, or a healthy co-twin of an affected twin (not recorded which). The chain recombines TRBV29-1 with TRBJ2-3; TCRdb reports TRBD1, a call that lacks DNA to check it against. Sequencing was performed on blood. The CDR3 protein is CSVATGLRTDTQYF.